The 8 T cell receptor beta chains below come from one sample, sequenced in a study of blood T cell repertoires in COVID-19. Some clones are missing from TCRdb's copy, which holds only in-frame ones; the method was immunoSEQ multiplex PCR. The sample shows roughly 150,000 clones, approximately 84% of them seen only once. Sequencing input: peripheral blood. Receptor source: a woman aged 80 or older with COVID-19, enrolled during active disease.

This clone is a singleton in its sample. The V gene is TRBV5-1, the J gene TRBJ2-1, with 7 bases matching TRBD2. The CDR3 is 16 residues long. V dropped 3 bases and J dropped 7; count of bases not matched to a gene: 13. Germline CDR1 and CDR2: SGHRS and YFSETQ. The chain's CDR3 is CASSSIGGRGLNEQFF. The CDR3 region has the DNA TGCGCCAGCAGCTCGATTGGCGGGAGAGGGCTAAATGAGCAGTTCTTC.

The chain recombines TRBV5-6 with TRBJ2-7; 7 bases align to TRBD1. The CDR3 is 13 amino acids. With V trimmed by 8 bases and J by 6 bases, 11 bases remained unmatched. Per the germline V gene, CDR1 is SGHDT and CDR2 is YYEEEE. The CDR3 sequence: CASRGQFYSEQYF. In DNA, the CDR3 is TGTGCCAGTAGGGGACAGTTCTACTCCGAGCAGTACTTC.

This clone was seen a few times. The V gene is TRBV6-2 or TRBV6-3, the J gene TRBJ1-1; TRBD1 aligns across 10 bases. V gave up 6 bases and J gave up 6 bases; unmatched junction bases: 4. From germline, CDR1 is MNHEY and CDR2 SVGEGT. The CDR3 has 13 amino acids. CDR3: CASSDRGRAEAFF. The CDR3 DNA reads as TGTGCCAGCAGCGACAGGGGGCGGGCTGAAGCTTTCTTT.

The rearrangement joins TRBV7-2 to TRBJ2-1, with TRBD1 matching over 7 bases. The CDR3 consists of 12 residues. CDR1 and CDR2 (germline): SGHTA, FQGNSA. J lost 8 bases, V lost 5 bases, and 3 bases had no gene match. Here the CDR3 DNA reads TGTGCCAGCAGCCGACAGGGCCATGAGCAGTTCTTC. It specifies CASSRQGHEQFF.

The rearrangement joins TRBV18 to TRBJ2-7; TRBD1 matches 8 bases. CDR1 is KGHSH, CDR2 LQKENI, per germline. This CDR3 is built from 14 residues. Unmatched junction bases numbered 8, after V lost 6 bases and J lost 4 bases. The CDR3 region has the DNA TGTGCCAGCTCCCCGGACAGGGTCTTATACGAGCAGTACTTC. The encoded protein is CASSPDRVLYEQYF.

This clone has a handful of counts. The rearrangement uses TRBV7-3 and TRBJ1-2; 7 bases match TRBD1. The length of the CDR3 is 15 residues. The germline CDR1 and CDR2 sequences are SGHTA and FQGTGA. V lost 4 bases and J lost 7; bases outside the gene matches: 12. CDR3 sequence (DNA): TGTGCCAGCAGCTCCAGACAGGGTTTATTAGGTGGCTACACCTTC. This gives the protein CASSSRQGLLGGYTF.

The CDR3 DNA reads as TGTGCCAGCAGCCTGACAGACGTGGATCAGCCCCAGCATTTT. This encodes CASSLTDVDQPQHF. This chain links TRBV6-5 with TRBJ1-5; D is possibly TRBD1 (5 bases). The V gene's germline CDR1 is MNHEY and CDR2 SVGAGI. V was trimmed by 6 bases and J by 5 bases, leaving 14 bases between them. The CDR3 is 14 amino acids.

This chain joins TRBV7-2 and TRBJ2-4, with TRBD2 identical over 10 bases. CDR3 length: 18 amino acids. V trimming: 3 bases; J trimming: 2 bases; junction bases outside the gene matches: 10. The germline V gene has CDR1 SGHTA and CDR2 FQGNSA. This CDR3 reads CASSFVGLAGGPKNIQYF. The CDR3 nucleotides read TGTGCCAGCAGCTTCGTTGGTTTAGCGGGGGGACCCAAAAACATTCAGTACTTC.